Listed below are T cell receptor beta chains from one sample, sequenced in a study of CD8 T cells in Susac syndrome. One entry per CDR3 protein results from TCRdb running MiXCR on the immunoSEQ multiplex PCR reads. This sample yields some 190,000 distinct CDR3 sequences, of which about 95% are seen a single time; 0.1% belongs to the top ten. The specimen sequenced was CD4+ T cells from PBMCs. These TCRs come from a human donor in good health. Each CDR3 is given with its conserved first and last residue. Each record gives: J gene, clone size, D gene, V gene, CDR3 protein, CDR3 DNA. D genes are given only for firm matches. Clone size is given for some rows only: seen once, a few or many times, or a class if the clone is expanded.

TRBJ2-1 - TRBD2 TRBV7-9 CASSLKREWSYNEQFF TGTGCCAGCAGCTTAAAGCGGGAGTGGTCCTACAATGAGCAGTTCTTC
TRBJ1-1 - - TRBV20-1 CSARQGPAGTEAFF TGCAGTGCTAGACAGGGACCAGCGGGGACTGAAGCTTTCTTT
TRBJ2-7 once - TRBV3-1 CASSQNVDSYEQYF TGTGCCAGCAGCCAAAACGTTGACTCCTACGAGCAGTACTTC
TRBJ2-1 - TRBD2 TRBV6-5 CASSYRGDEQFF TGTGCCAGCAGTTATCGGGGGGATGAGCAGTTCTTC
TRBJ2-1 - TRBD1 TRBV15 CATSYGGQGINEQFF TGTGCCACCAGCTACGGGGGACAGGGAATCAATGAGCAGTTCTTC
TRBJ2-7 once TRBD2 TRBV19 CASSIAAGDSYEQYF TGTGCCAGTAGTATTGCAGCGGGGGATTCCTACGAGCAGTACTTC
TRBJ2-3 - TRBD1 TRBV7-9 CASSSRTGVLADTQYF TGTGCCAGCAGCTCCCGGACAGGGGTTCTCGCAGATACGCAGTATTTT
TRBJ1-1 - - TRBV7-9 CASSLKGFDSEAFF TGTGCCAGCAGCCTCAAGGGGTTCGACTCTGAAGCTTTCTTT
TRBJ2-7 - TRBD2 TRBV6-5 CASSYTGTSGSYEQYF TGTGCCAGCAGTTATACCGGGACTAGCGGGAGTTACGAGCAGTACTTC
TRBJ2-3 once TRBD2 TRBV12-3/TRBV12-4 CASSFPSGAFTDTQYF TGTGCCAGCAGTTTTCCTAGCGGGGCTTTCACAGATACGCAGTATTTT
TRBJ2-3 - - TRBV3-1 CASSPGGNQGTQYF TGTGCCAGCAGCCCCGGCGGGAACCAGGGTACGCAGTATTTT
TRBJ2-7 once - TRBV27 CASTSPGSEDGEQYF TGTGCCAGCACCTCCCCCGGGTCCGAGGACGGCGAGCAGTACTTC
TRBJ2-3 - - TRBV19 CASSIARGTDTQYF TGTGCCAGTAGTATAGCCAGGGGCACAGATACGCAGTATTTT
TRBJ1-2 - TRBD1 TRBV28 CASSFGTGKGYTF TGTGCCAGCAGTTTCGGGACAGGGAAGGGCTACACCTTC
TRBJ1-5 - TRBD1 TRBV30 CAWTQGGSQPQHF TGTGCCTGGACTCAGGGGGGGAGTCAGCCCCAGCATTTT
TRBJ1-2 - - TRBV12-3/TRBV12-4 CASSPYLNYGYTF TGTGCCAGCAGCCCGTACTTAAACTATGGCTACACCTTC
TRBJ1-4 - TRBD1 TRBV12-3/TRBV12-4 CASSPGQDPNEKLFF TGTGCCAGCAGTCCGGGACAGGATCCTAATGAAAAACTGTTTTTT
TRBJ1-3 - - TRBV5-1 CASSLGGPGNTIYF TGCGCCAGCAGCTTGGGGGGCCCTGGAAACACCATATATTTT
TRBJ2-3 once - TRBV7-2 CASSSNTGTFTDTQYF TGTGCCAGCAGCTCAAACACCGGGACTTTCACAGATACGCAGTATTTT
TRBJ2-1 once TRBD2 TRBV6-5 CASSYGTSGIRNEQFF TGTGCCAGCAGTTACGGGACTAGCGGGATTCGGAATGAGCAGTTCTTC
TRBJ1-2 - - TRBV30 CALESRRGWGYTF TGTGCCTTGGAGTCCAGGAGGGGATGGGGCTACACCTTC
TRBJ1-1 - TRBD1 TRBV6-5 CASSFRGRVEAFF TGTGCCAGCAGTTTTAGGGGGCGAGTTGAAGCTTTCTTT
TRBJ1-2 - - TRBV7-9 CASSLGFGQGIGYTF TGTGCCAGCAGCTTAGGTTTTGGCCAGGGGATTGGCTACACCTTC
TRBJ2-1 - - TRBV12-3/TRBV12-4 CASSLSSLYNEQFF TGTGCCAGCAGTTTGAGTAGCCTCTACAATGAGCAGTTCTTC
TRBJ1-4 - - TRBV5-1 CASSLEGTTNEKLFF TGCGCCAGCAGCCTGGAAGGCACAACTAATGAAAAACTGTTTTTT